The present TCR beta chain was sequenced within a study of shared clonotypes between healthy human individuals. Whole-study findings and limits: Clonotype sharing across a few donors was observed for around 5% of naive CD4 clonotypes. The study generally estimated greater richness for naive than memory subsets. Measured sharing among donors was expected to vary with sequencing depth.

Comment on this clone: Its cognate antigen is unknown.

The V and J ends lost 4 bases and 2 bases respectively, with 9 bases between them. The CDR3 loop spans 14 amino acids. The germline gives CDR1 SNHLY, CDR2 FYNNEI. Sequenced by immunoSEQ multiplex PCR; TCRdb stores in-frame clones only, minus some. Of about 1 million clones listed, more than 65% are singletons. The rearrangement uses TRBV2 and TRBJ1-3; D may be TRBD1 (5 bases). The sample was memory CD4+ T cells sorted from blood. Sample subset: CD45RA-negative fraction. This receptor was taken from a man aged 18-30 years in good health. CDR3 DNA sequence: TGTGCCAGCAGTGCTACAGGAACTGGAAACACCATATATTTT. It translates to CASSATGTGNTIYF.